This TCR beta chain was retrieved from a study of monozygotic twins with inflammatory bowel disease. Findings and limits, study-wide: There were differing immunosuppressive treatments, which may have added variability to patient repertoires. The sharing of clonotypes with others was lower in IBD patients than in healthy twins, especially with disease activity.

TCRdb reprocessed the 5' RACE reads, keeping one entry per CDR3 protein, no DNA. This repertoire includes about 93,000 distinct CDR3 sequences. The germline gives CDR1 SNHLY, CDR2 FYNNEI. This CDR3 has 13 amino acids. A note on this clonotype: What it binds is not known.

This chain joins TRBV2 and TRBJ2-5. The sequence was obtained from a human donor with ulcerative colitis or Crohn's disease, or a healthy co-twin of an affected twin (not recorded which). The material sequenced was blood. CDR3 in amino acids: CASSDVSQETQYF.